This T cell receptor (beta chain) was identified in a study of T cells in Graves' hyperthyroidism and ophthalmopathy. The study enrolled patients aged 18 to 65 with newly diagnosed hyperthyroidism of under 2 months' duration. The investigators amplified TCR beta CDR3 regions from RNA transcripts. First-round RT-PCR of the TCR CDR3 relied on the HTBI primer set. TCRdb reanalysed the multiplex PCR reads using MiXCR and keeps one entry per CDR3 protein. The table lists hundreds of thousands of distinct CDR3 sequences, around 20% of them singletons. This clonotype has ten or more counts. The CDR3 is 14 amino acids. Germline V CDR1 and CDR2: DFQATT, SNEGSKA (reference sequence). The ends lost 5 bases at V and 4 bases at J; junction bases unmatched: 10.

This TCR was sampled from a woman in her 50s with Graves' hyperthyroidism that later progressed to Graves' ophthalmopathy. The sequenced material came from blood. This rearrangement joins TRBV20-1 to TRBJ1-2; 7 bases line up with TRBD1. Here the CDR3 reads CSAPTGVSGYGYTF. The CDR3 nucleotides are TGCAGTGCTCCCACAGGGGTTTCGGGCTATGGCTACACCTTC.